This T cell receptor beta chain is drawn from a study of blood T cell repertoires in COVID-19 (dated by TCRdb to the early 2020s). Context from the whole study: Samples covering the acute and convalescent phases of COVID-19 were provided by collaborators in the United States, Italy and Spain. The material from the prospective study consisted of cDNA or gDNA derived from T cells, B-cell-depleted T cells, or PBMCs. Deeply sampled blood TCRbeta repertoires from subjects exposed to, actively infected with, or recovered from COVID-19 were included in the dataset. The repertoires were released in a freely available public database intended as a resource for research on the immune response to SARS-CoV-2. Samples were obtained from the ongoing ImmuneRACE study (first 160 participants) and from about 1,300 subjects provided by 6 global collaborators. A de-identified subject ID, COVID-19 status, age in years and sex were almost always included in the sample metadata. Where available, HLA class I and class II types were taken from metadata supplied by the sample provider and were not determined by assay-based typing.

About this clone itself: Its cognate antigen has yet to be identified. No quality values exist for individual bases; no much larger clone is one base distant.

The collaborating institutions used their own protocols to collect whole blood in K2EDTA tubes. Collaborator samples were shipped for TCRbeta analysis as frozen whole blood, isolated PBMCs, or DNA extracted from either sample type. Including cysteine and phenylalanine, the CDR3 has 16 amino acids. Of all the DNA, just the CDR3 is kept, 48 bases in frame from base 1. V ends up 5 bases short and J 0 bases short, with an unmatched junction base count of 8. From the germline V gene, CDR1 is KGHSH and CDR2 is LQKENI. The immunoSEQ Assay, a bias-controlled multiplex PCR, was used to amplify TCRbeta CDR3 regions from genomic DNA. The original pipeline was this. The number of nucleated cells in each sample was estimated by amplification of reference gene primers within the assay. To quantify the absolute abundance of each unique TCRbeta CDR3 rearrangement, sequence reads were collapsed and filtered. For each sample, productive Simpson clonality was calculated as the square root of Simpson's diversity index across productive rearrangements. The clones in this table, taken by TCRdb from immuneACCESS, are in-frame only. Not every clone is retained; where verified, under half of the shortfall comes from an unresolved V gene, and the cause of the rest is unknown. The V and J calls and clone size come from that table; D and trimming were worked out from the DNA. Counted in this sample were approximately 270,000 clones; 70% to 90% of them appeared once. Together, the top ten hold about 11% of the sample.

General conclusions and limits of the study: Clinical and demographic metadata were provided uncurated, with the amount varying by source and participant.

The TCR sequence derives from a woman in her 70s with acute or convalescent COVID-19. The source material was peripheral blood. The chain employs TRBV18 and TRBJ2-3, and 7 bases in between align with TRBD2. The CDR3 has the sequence CASSVASGASTDTQYF. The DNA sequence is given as TGTGCCAGCTCAGTTGCTAGCGGTGCTAGCACAGATACGCAGTATTTT.